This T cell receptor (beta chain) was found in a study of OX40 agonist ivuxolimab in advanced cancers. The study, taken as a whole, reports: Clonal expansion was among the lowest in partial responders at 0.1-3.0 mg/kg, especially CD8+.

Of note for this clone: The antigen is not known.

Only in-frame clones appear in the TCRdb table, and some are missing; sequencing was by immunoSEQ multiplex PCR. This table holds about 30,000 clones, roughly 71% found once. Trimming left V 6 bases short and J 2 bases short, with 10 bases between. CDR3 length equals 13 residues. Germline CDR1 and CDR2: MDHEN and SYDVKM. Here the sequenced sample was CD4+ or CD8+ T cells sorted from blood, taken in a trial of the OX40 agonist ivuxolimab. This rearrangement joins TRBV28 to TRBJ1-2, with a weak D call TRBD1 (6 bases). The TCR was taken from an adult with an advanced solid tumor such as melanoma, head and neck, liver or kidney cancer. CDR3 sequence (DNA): TGTGCCAGCAGCCAAACAGGGAACTATGGCTACACCTTC. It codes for CASSQTGNYGYTF.